Following are 18 T cell receptor beta chains from one sample sequenced in a study of T cell responses to AZD1222 COVID-19 vaccine. Clones were read by immunoSEQ multiplex PCR, and TCRdb kept only the in-frame ones, dropping some. Of 86,000 or so clones listed, around 83% are singletons. Sequencing used peripheral blood, obtained 28 days after the second AZD1222 dose. All receptors come from an adult who received the AZD1222 COVID-19 vaccine.

This clone came up once. V usage is TRBV29-1 and J usage is TRBJ2-2, with unresolved D. Germline V gene sequence: CDR1 SQVTM, CDR2 ANQGSEA. CDR3 length: 14 residues. The V gene lost 4 bases and the J gene lost 3 bases, with 12 bases spanning the gap. DNA for the CDR3: TGCAGCGTTGTTGGGCAGTCCTACACCGGGGAGCTGTTTTTT. It is translated as CSVVGQSYTGELFF.

The chain employs TRBV3-1 (or the pseudogene TRBV3-2) and TRBJ1-5; no clear D. Trimming removed 4 bases at V and 0 bases at J, with 10 bases between. The germline gives CDR1 LGHDT, CDR2 YNNKEL (reference sequence). This CDR3 spans 15 amino acids. CDR3 sequence: CASSLGRYSNQPQHF. DNA of the CDR3: TGTGCCAGCAGCCTAGGCCGGTATAGCAATCAGCCCCAGCATTTT.

The rearrangement links TRBV13 to TRBJ2-2; D unresolved. V lost 3 bases to trimming and J lost 1 base, with 6 bases between them. This CDR3 region has 14 residues. Germline V gene lookup returns CDR1 PRHDT and CDR2 FYEKMQ (reference sequence). The CDR3 loop reads CASSFRQNTGELFF. CDR3 DNA: TGTGCCAGCAGCTTCCGACAGAACACCGGGGAGCTGTTTTTT.

With respect to this clone: A read error may account for a junction end that differs from germline. V is TRBV5-5 and J is TRBJ2-1; TRBD2 might be the D (6 bases). This CDR3 has 15 residues. The germline V gene has CDR1 SGHKS and CDR2 YYEKEE (reference sequence). The CDR3 DNA is TGTGCCAGCACCGTCTCAGGCACTAGCACCCAACCGGGGGTCTTC. The encoded protein is CASTVSGTSTQPGVF.

This clone has just one count. V is TRBV5-1 and J is TRBJ2-2; tentative D call: TRBD1 (5 bases). This CDR3 is built from 14 residues. Germline assignment: CDR1 SGHRS and CDR2 YFSETQ. V dropped 0 bases and J dropped 4 bases, with 7 bases sitting between them. CDR3 sequence reads: CASSLGQLTGELFF. CDR3 coding DNA: TGCGCCAGCAGCTTGGGACAGCTCACCGGGGAGCTGTTTTTT.

The genes are TRBV30 and TRBJ2-5, with D maybe TRBD2 (5 bases). This CDR3 has 15 amino acids. The ends were cut back, 0 bases at V and 4 bases at J, with 15 bases in the middle. CDR1 and CDR2 from the germline V gene are GTSNPN and SVGIG (reference sequence). CDR3 amino acids: CAWSVMGEGPETQYF. The CDR3 DNA follows: TGTGCCTGGAGTGTTATGGGTGAGGGTCCAGAGACCCAGTACTTC. The whole variable domain, filled in from reference TRBV30 and TRBJ2-5, reads SQTIHQWPATLVQPVGSPLSLECTVEGTSNPNLYWYRQAAGRGLQLLFYSVGIGQISSEVPQNLSASRPQDRQFILSSKKLLLSDSGFYLCAWSVMGEGPETQYFGPGTRLLVL.

CDR3 amino acids: CATSRDFGGLGANVLTF. The CDR3, as DNA: TGTGCCACCAGCAGAGATTTCGGGGGGCTGGGGGCCAACGTCCTGACTTTC. The chain recombines TRBV15 with TRBJ2-6, with a weak D call TRBD2 (7 bases). V was clipped by 0 bases and J by 4 bases, with 13 bases between them. Germline V CDR1 and CDR2: LNHNV, YYDKDF (reference sequence). This CDR3 spans 17 amino acids.

This sequence joins TRBV28 and TRBJ2-7, with 8 bases lining up with TRBD2. CDR3 length: 15 residues. Trimming removed 4 bases from V and 2 bases from J; junction bases left unmatched: 7. The germline V gene encodes CDR1 MDHEN and CDR2 SYDVKM. In nucleotides, the CDR3 is TGTGCCAGCAGTTCAGAGGCGCGGGGGGCCTACGAGCAGTACTTC. Protein: CASSSEARGAYEQYF.

The genes are TRBV6-5 and TRBJ1-3; perhaps TRBD1 as D (6 bases). CDR3 length: 16 residues. Germline CDR1 and CDR2: MNHEY and SVGAGI. The germline V and J ends were trimmed by 0 bases and 4 bases, with 13 bases remaining between them. The CDR3 sequence is CASSYSRQGKGNTIYF. In DNA form, the CDR3 reads TGTGCCAGCAGTTACTCGAGGCAGGGGAAGGGAAACACCATATATTTT.

This chain links TRBV4-2 with TRBJ1-2; 11 bases agree with TRBD1. From germline, CDR1 is LGHNA and CDR2 YNFKEQ. J lost 8 bases, V lost 0 bases, and 8 bases had no gene match. The CDR3 has 16 amino acids. For the CDR3, the DNA is TGTGCCAGCAGCCAAGATGCCGGGACAGGGGGAAGGGGCTACACCTTC. It translates to CASSQDAGTGGRGYTF.

This rearrangement joins TRBV28 to TRBJ1-5, with 8 positions matching TRBD1. The V gene's germline CDR1 is MDHEN and CDR2 SYDVKM. This CDR3 contains 15 residues. V gave up 7 bases and J gave up 5 bases; unmatched junction bases: 10. CDR3: CASIRQGPHYQPQHF. CDR3 nucleotides: TGTGCCAGCATTCGACAGGGGCCCCACTATCAGCCCCAGCATTTT.

This chain joins TRBV28 and TRBJ2-7, with D tentatively TRBD2 (6 bases). The CDR3 loop spans 15 amino acids. Germline assignment: CDR1 MDHEN and CDR2 SYDVKM. Trimming pared 4 bases from V and 3 bases from J, leaving 16 bases between. Here the CDR3 reads CASSSPGTSNYEQYF. In nucleotides, the CDR3 is TGTGCCAGCAGTTCCCCTGGGACTTCAAACTACGAGCAGTACTTC.

This chain links TRBV30 with TRBJ2-2; TRBD2 matches 8 bases. This CDR3 comprises 19 residues. V shed 3 bases and J 4 bases; nucleotides not matched to a gene: 19. CDR1 is GTSNPN and CDR2 is SVGIG in the germline V gene (reference sequence). CDR3 nucleotide sequence: TGTGCCTGGAGCCCTCAAGGATTTAGCGTCGGGGGGGTCACCGGGGAGCTGTTTTTT. Amino acids: CAWSPQGFSVGGVTGELFF. The whole variable domain, filled in from reference TRBV30 and TRBJ2-2, reads SQTIHQWPATLVQPVGSPLSLECTVEGTSNPNLYWYRQAAGRGLQLLFYSVGIGQISSEVPQNLSASRPQDRQFILSSKKLLLSDSGFYLCAWSPQGFSVGGVTGELFFGEGSRLTVL.

The gene calls are TRBV2 and TRBJ2-1; 11 nucleotides agree with TRBD2. CDR3 length: 17 residues. Germline-derived CDR1 and CDR2 are SNHLY and FYNNEI. V lost 6 bases, J lost 0 bases, and 7 bases stayed unmatched. For the CDR3, the DNA is TGTGCCAGCAGGCACGAGGGACTAGCGGTCTCCTACAATGAGCAGTTCTTC. Translated: CASRHEGLAVSYNEQFF.

The chain joins TRBV28 to TRBJ1-5; 7 bases line up with TRBD1. The CDR3 runs to 15 residues. J gave up 0 bases and V 6 bases, and 5 bases lay outside the gene matches. The V gene's germline CDR1 is MDHEN and CDR2 SYDVKM. In nucleotides, the CDR3 is TGTGCCAGCAGGATGACAGGGAATAGCAATCAGCCCCAGCATTTT. Encoded protein: CASRMTGNSNQPQHF.

The sample holds one count of this clone. J is TRBJ2-2 and V is TRBV29-1, with no clear D. Germline values: CDR1 SQVTM, CDR2 ANQGSEA. This CDR3 is 12 amino acids long. V was cut by 3 bases and J by 3 bases, with 5 bases left in between. Here the CDR3 reads CSVESYTGELFF. The CDR3 coding sequence is TGCAGCGTTGAGTCCTACACCGGGGAGCTGTTTTTT.

The CDR3 reads CASSQGDQGDGNTIYF. The CDR3 DNA sequence: TGCGCCAGCAGCCAAGGGGACCAGGGGGACGGAAACACCATATATTTT. The chain combines TRBV4-3 with TRBJ1-3, with 7 bases aligning to TRBD1. CDR1 and CDR2 from the germline V gene are LGHNA and YSLEER. Unmatched junction bases numbered 7, after V lost 1 base and J lost 4 bases. The CDR3 is made up of 16 amino acids.

The chain carries TRBV10-3 and TRBJ1-4, with D perhaps matching TRBD1 (5 bases). The V and J ends lost 11 bases and 4 bases respectively, with 17 bases between them. This CDR3 comprises 14 residues. CDR1 ENHRY and CDR2 SYGVKD come from the germline V gene. This CDR3 reads CAARDSLNNEKLFF. DNA of the CDR3: TGTGCCGCCAGGGATAGCCTAAATAATGAAAAACTGTTTTTT.